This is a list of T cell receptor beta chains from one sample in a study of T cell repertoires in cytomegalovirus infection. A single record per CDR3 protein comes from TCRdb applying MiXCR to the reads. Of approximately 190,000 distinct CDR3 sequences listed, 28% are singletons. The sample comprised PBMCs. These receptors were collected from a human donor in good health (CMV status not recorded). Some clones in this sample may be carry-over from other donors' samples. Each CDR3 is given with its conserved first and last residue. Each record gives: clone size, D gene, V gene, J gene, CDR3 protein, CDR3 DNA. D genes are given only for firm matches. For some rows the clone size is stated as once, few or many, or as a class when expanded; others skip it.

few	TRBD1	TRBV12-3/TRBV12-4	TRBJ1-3	CASREGQRSGNTIYF	TGTGCCAGCAGAGAGGGACAGCGCTCTGGAAACACCATATATTTT
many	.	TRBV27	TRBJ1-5	CASSLRGQHNQPQHF	TGTGCCAGCAGTTTACGGGGTCAACACAATCAGCCCCAGCATTTT
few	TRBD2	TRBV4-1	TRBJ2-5	CASSQAPPASGGHQETQYF	TGCGCCAGCAGCCAAGCCCCCCCCGCGAGCGGGGGACACCAAGAGACCCAGTACTTC
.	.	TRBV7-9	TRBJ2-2	CASSSGPATGELFF	TGTGCCAGCAGCTCGGGGCCAGCCACCGGGGAGCTGTTTTTT
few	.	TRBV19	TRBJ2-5	CASSMSGTRAETQYF	TGTGCCAGTAGTATGTCTGGGACCAGGGCGGAGACCCAGTACTTC
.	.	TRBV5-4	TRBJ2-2	CASSWAKEGELFF	TGTGCCAGCAGCTGGGCCAAAGAAGGGGAGCTGTTTTTT
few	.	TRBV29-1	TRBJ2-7	CSVEVGSGNEQYF	TGCAGCGTTGAAGTAGGGAGTGGAAACGAGCAGTACTTC
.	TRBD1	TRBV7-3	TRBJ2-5	CASSQGAQETQYF	TGTGCCAGCAGTCAGGGGGCCCAAGAGACCCAGTACTTC
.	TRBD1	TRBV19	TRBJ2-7	CASSIVGQGAEQYF	TGTGCCAGTAGTATAGTGGGACAGGGAGCCGAGCAGTACTTC
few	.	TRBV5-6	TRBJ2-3	CASSGRPTDTQYF	TGTGCCAGCAGCGGACGGCCCACAGATACGCAGTATTTT
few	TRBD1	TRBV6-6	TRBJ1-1	CASSGTGGFTEAFF	TGTGCCAGCAGTGGGACAGGGGGGTTCACTGAAGCTTTCTTT
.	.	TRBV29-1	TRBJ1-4	CSAGVEKLFF	TGCAGCGCCGGGGTTGAAAAACTGTTTTTT
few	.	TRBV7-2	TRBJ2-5	CASSFSETQYF	TGTGCCAGCAGCTTTTCAGAGACCCAGTACTTC
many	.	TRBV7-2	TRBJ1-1	CASGHQGLVTEAFF	TGTGCCAGCGGTCACCAGGGGCTAGTCACTGAAGCTTTCTTT
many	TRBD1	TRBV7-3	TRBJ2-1	CASSPTGGFGSGGHNEQFF	TGTGCCAGCAGCCCTACAGGGGGCTTCGGTAGTGGCGGCCACAATGAGCAGTTCTTC
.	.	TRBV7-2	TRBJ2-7	CASSSQGANEQYF	TGTGCCAGCAGCTCCCAGGGAGCGAACGAGCAGTACTTC
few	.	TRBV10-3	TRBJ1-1	CAISDSGNTEAFF	TGTGCCATCAGTGATTCAGGGAACACTGAAGCTTTCTTT
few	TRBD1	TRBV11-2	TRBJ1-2	CASSTQGAYGYTF	TGTGCCAGCAGCACCCAGGGGGCCTATGGCTACACCTTC
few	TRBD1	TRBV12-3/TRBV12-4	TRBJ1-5	CASSGQGGQPQHF	TGTGCCAGCAGTGGACAGGGGGGGCAGCCCCAGCATTTT
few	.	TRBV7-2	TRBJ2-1	CASSLRGRAEQFF	TGTGCCAGCAGCCTCCGTGGGCGAGCTGAGCAGTTCTTC
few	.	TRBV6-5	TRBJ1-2	CASRPDLGAYYGYTF	TGTGCCAGCAGGCCCGACCTGGGGGCGTACTATGGCTACACCTTC
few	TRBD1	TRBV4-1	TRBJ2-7	CASSRWVGQGGQYF	TGCGCCAGCAGCCGCTGGGTCGGACAGGGAGGGCAGTACTTC
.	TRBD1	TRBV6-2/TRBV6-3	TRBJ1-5	CASNRQGRPQHF	TGTGCCAGCAACAGACAGGGGCGGCCCCAGCATTTT
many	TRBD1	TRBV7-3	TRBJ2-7	CASSLSSGTGINEQYF	TGTGCCAGCAGCCTCTCCTCCGGGACAGGGATCAACGAGCAGTACTTC
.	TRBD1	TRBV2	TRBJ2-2	CASGWQGESGELFF	TGTGCCAGCGGCTGGCAGGGGGAATCCGGGGAGCTGTTTTTT
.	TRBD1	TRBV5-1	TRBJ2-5	CASSNFDRGEETQYF	TGCGCCAGCAGCAACTTCGACAGGGGCGAAGAGACCCAGTACTTC
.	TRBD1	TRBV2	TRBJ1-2	CASSDSGTGPNYGYTF	TGTGCCAGCAGTGACTCGGGGACAGGGCCTAACTATGGCTACACCTTC
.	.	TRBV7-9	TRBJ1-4	CASSPSATNEKLFF	TGTGCCAGCAGCCCTTCTGCAACTAATGAAAAACTGTTTTTT